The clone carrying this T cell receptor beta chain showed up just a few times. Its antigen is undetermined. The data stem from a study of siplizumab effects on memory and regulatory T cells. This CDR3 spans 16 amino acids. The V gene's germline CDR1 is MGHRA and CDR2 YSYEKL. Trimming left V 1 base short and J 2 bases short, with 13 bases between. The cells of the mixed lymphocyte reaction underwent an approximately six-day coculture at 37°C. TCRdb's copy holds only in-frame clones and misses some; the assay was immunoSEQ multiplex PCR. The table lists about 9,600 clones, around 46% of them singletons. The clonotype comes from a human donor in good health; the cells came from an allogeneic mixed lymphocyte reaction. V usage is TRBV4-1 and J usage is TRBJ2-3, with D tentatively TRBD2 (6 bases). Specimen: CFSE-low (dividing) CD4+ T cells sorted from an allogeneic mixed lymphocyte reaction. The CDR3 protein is CASSQAPGLDTDTQYF. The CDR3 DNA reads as TGCGCCAGCAGCCAAGCTCCGGGACTTGACACAGATACGCAGTATTTT.